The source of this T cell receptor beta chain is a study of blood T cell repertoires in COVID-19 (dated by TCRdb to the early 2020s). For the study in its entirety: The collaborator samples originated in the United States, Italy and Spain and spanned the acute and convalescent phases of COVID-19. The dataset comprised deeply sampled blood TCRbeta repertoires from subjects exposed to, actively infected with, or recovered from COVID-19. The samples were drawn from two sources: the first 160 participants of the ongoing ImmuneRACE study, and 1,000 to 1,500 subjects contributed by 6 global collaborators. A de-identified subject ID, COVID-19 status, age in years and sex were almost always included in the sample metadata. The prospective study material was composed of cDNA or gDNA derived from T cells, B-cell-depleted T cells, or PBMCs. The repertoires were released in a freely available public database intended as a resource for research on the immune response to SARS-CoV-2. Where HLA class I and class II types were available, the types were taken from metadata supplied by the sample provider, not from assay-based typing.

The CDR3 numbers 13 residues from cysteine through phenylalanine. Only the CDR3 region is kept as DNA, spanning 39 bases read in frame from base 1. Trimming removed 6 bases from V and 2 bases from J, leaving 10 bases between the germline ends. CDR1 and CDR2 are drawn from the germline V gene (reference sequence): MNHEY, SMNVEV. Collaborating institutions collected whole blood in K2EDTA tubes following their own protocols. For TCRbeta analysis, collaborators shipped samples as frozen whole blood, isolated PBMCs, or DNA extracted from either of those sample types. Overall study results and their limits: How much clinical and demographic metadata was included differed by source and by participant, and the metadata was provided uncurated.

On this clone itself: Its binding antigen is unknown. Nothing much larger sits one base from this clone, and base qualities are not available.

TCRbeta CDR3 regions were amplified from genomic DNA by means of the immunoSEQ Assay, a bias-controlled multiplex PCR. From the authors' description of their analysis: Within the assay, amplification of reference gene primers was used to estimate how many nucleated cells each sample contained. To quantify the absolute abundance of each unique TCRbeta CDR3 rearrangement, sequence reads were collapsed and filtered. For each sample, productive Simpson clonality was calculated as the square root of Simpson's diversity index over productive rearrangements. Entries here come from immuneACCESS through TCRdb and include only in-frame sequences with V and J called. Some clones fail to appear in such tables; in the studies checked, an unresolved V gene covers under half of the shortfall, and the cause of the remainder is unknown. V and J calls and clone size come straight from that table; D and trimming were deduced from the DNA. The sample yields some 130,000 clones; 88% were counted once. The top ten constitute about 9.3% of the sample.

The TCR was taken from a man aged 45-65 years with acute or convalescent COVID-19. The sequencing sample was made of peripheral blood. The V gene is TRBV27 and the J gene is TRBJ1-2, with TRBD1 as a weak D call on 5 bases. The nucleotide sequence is TGTGCCAGCAGCCAACAGGCGAACTATGGCTACACCTTC. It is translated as CASSQQANYGYTF.